This T cell receptor (beta chain) was identified during a study of CD8 T cells in Susac syndrome. With random hexamers, reverse transcription was performed on about 0.5 to 1 ug of RNA. Amplification of TCR beta CDR3 across 54 Vbeta and 13 Jbeta was performed with immunoSEQ multiplex PCR. TCRdb ran MiXCR on the immunoSEQ multiplex PCR reads and lists one entry per CDR3 protein. This sample has about 71,000 distinct CDR3 sequences, with roughly 93% found just once. With 4 bases removed from V and 4 bases from J, the gap between germline ends came to 17 bases. The germline gives CDR1 SEHNR, CDR2 FQNEAQ (reference sequence). The CDR3 spans 15 residues.

The gene calls are TRBV7-9 and TRBJ2-7; D is undetermined. This sequence was found in a human donor with Susac syndrome. Sequenced: CD4+ T cells from PBMCs. Written as DNA, the CDR3 is TGTGCCAGCAGCTCCCCGCGAAGGGCGAGGTACGAGCAGTACTTC. This codes for CASSSPRRARYEQYF.